The clone carrying this TCR beta chain was counted only a few times. The sample comes from a study of cytomegalovirus exposure and HLA in healthy donors. Trimming cost V 4 bases and J 5 bases, with 14 bases left between them. Per the germline V gene, CDR1 is SGDLS and CDR2 is YYNGEE. There are 14 residues in the CDR3. The PCR contained 60 Vbeta and 13 Jbeta primers. Libraries were prepared by immunoSEQ multiplex PCR; TCRdb keeps only in-frame clonotypes and omits some of them. The table includes under 200,000 clones, 80% detected once. This sequence originates from a young man in good health and CMV-seronegative. The sequenced sample consisted of PBMCs. The chain employs TRBV9 and TRBJ2-3; D uncertain. The CDR3 is CASSFTTRGDTQYF. For the CDR3, the DNA is TGTGCCAGCAGCTTCACGACCCGCGGAGATACGCAGTATTTT.